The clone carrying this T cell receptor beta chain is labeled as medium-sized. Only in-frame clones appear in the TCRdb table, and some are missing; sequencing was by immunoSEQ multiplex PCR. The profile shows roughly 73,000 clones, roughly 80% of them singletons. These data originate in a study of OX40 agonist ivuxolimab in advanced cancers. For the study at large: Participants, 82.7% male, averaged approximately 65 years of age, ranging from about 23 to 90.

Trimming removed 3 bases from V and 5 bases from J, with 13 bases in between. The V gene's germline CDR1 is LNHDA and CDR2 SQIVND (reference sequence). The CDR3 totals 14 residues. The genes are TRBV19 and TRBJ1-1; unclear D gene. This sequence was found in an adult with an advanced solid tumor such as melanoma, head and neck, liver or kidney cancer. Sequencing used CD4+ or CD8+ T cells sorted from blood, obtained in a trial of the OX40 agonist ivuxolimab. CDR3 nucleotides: TGTGCCAGTAGTATCTGGGGTCTTGATACTGAAGCTTTCTTT. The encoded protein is CASSIWGLDTEAFF.